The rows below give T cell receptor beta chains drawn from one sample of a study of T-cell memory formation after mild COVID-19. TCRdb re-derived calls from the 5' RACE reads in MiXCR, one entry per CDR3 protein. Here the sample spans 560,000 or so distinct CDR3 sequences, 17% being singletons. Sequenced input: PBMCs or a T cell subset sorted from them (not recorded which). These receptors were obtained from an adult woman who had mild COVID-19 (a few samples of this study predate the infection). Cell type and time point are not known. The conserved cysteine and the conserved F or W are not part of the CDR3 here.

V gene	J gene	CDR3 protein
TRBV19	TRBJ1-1	ASSIRHPTNTEAF
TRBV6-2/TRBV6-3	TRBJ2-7	ASSSSTGLQD
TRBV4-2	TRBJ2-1	ASSLRKTSGTSGRGSYNEQF
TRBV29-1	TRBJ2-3	SVSGGVTDTQY
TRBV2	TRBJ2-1	ASSAERGVSYNEQF
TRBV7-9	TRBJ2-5	ASSPFFSGLGLETQY
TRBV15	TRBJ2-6	ATSRAGATNVLT
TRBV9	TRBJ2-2	ASSGHPGDTGELF
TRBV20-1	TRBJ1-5	SARDGNRERYTNQPQH
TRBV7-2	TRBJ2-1	ASSEGTSSYEQF
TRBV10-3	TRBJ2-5	AIRSDRERETQY
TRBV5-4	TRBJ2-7	ASSPPGTEISYEQY
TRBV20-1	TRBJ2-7	SARDVRTTYEQY
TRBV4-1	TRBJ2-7	ASSLPAGQGAGEQY
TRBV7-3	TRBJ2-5	ASSLGRADETQY
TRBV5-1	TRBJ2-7	ASSSERGDPYEQY
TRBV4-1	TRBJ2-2	ASSQVERANTGELF
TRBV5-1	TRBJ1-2	ASSFGTGENYGYT
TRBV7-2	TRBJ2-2	AGARDTGELF
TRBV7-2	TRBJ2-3	ASSLEGVWPTDTQY
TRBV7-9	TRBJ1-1	AGSLGNTEAF
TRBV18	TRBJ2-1	ASSPPKQGTYNEQF
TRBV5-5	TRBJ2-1	ASSLAAGRVGRQF
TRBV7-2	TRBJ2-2	ASSFSGGGTGELF
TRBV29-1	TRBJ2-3	SGGSALSTDTQY
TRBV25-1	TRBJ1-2	ASSVTGTGYGYT
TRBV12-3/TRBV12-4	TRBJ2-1	ASSLIGSRNEQF
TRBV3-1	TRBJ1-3	ASSIGHSGNTIY
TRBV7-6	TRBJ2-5	ASSYSGTSGETQY
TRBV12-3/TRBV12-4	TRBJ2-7	ASSFGTDRSYEQY
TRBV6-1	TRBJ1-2	ASSEARFGYT
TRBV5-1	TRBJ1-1	ASSESGTGGAGTEAF
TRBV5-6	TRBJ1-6	ASSIPPGQGPSNSPLH
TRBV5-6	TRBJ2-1	ASSAGTSGMYNEQF
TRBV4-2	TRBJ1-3	ASSQATSSGNTIY
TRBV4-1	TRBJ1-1	ASSQDTGRSTEAF
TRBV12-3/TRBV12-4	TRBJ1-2	ASSLGTYGYT
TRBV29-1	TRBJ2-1	SVGAGGSYNEQF
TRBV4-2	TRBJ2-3	ASSQSREGGRDTQY
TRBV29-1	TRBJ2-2	SVLENTGELF
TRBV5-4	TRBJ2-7	ASSPERRAYEQY
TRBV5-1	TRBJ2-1	ASSPHPTSTFGEQF